The 32 T cell receptor beta chains below were found in one sample sequenced in a study of T-cell reconstitution after alpha-beta-depleted transplantation in children. A TCRbeta library incorporating unique molecular identifiers was prepared. TCRdb ran MiXCR on the PCR reads and lists one entry per CDR3 protein. The sample shows 83,000 or so distinct CDR3 sequences, roughly 7.7% of them seen only once. Sequencing used PBMCs from the stem cell graft donor, obtained from the stem cell graft. The receptors stem from a human donor who donated a stem cell graft to a child with congenital amegakaryocytic thrombocytopenia.

This clonotype was counted ten times or more. The chain recombines TRBV29-1 with TRBJ2-7; tentatively, D is TRBD1 (5 bases). V shed 6 bases and J shed 2 bases, with 20 bases lying between them. The germline CDR1 and CDR2 sequences are SQVTM and ANQGSEA. This CDR3 contains 15 residues. CDR3: CSVTLLTDNTYEQYF. In DNA form, the CDR3 reads TGCAGCGTCACTCTACTGACAGACAACACCTACGAGCAGTACTTC.

This clonotype was counted many times. The chain carries TRBV2 and TRBJ2-7; D unclear. The CDR3 spans 11 residues. Germline CDR1 reads SNHLY; CDR2 reads FYNNEI. V lost 7 bases to trimming and J lost 6 bases, with 10 bases between them. The CDR3 sequence: CASTWIREQYF. CDR3 DNA: TGTGCCAGCACCTGGATTCGCGAGCAGTACTTC.

The sample holds a few counts of this clonotype. The DNA for the CDR3 is TGTGCCAGCAGTGGTAGGACACCTCCATTAAACACCGGGGAGCTGTTTTTT. It specifies CASSGRTPPLNTGELFF. This chain links TRBV2 with TRBJ2-2; TRBD1 might be the D (5 bases). The length of the CDR3 is 17 residues. The germline CDR1 and CDR2 sequences are SNHLY and FYNNEI. Between the trimmed V and J ends, which lost 4 bases and 2 bases, there was a span of 17 bases.

This clonotype was seen ten or more times. The chain has TRBV5-1 and TRBJ1-4, with D possibly TRBD1 on 5 matching bases. Germline V gives CDR1 SGHRS, CDR2 YFSETQ. The CDR3 covers 14 residues. The V end lost 4 bases, the J end lost 8 bases, and 15 bases lay between the germline ends. The CDR3 protein is CASSAGTAEEKLFF. As DNA, the CDR3 is TGCGCCAGCAGCGCCGGGACGGCAGAGGAAAAACTGTTTTTT.

In its sample, this clonotype was seen many times. J is TRBJ2-2 and V is TRBV6-5, with TRBD2 identical over 10 bases. The junction had 7 bases not matched to a gene; V was cut back by 5 bases and J by 7 bases. Per germline, CDR1 MNHEY and CDR2 SVGAGI. This CDR3 comprises 15 residues. The CDR3 loop reads CASSPPSGSGGELFF. DNA for the CDR3: TGTGCCAGCAGTCCTCCTAGCGGGAGTGGCGGGGAGCTGTTTTTT.

This clonotype was seen more than once but under ten times. V usage is TRBV20-1 and J usage is TRBJ2-7, with D tentatively TRBD1 or TRBD2 (6 bases each). The CDR3 is 16 amino acids. V lost 0 bases and J lost 3, with 18 bases in between. CDR1 DFQATT and CDR2 SNEGSKA come from the germline V gene (reference sequence). The CDR3 DNA reads as TGCAGTGCTAGAGACACCGGGGGCAGGCGACGCTACGAGCAGTACTTC. It specifies CSARDTGGRRRYEQYF.

In this sample, this clonotype turned up many times. The chain uses TRBV27 and TRBJ1-3, with no clear D. In germline, CDR1 is MNHEY, CDR2 SMNVEV (reference sequence). Trimming removed 5 bases at V and 2 bases at J, with 13 bases between. The CDR3 sequence is 15 residues long. CDR3 amino acids: CASSQDKNPGNTIYF. CDR3 bases: TGTGCCAGCAGTCAAGACAAAAACCCTGGAAACACCATATATTTT.

Many counts were recorded for this clonotype. V gene TRBV4-1 combines with J gene TRBJ2-2, with no clear D. The ends were cut back, 0 bases at V and 10 bases at J, with 6 bases in the middle. Germline V gene sequence: CDR1 MGHRA, CDR2 YSYEKL. The CDR3 is made up of 12 amino acids. The CDR3 DNA reads as TGCGCCAGCAGCCAAGATGGCCAGGAGCTGTTTTTT. Translating gives CASSQDGQELFF.

This clonotype was recorded many times. The rearrangement uses TRBV27 and TRBJ2-7; 15 positions agree with TRBD2. Germline-derived CDR1 and CDR2 are MNHEY and SMNVEV (reference sequence). The CDR3 runs to 17 residues. Losses at the gene ends were 6 bases for V and 2 bases for J; bases not matched to a gene: 8. The CDR3 DNA reads TGTGCCAGCAGCCATTCAGGGACTAGCGGGGGGCCCTACGAGCAGTACTTC. It is translated as CASSHSGTSGGPYEQYF.

This clonotype was seen repeatedly, ten times or more. This chain joins TRBV20-1 and TRBJ1-2, with D tentatively TRBD1 (5 bases). This CDR3 has 13 amino acids. CDR1 and CDR2 (germline): DFQATT, SNEGSKA (reference sequence). V lost 6 bases and J lost 4, with 15 bases in between. The CDR3, as DNA: TGCAGTGCCCACATGACAGTGGTCTATGGCTACACCTTC. It codes for CSAHMTVVYGYTF.

This clonotype has at least ten counts. J is TRBJ2-2 and V is TRBV20-1; 10 nucleotides line up with TRBD2. The germline V gene encodes CDR1 DFQATT and CDR2 SNEGSKA (reference sequence). This CDR3 comprises 16 residues. V dropped 0 bases and J dropped 4; count of bases not matched to a gene: 5. CDR3 in amino acids: CSAREPSGSPTGELFF. In nucleotides, the CDR3 is TGCAGTGCTAGAGAACCTAGCGGGAGCCCCACCGGGGAGCTGTTTTTT.

This clonotype was counted ten times or more. The chain uses TRBV10-2 and TRBJ1-1, with TRBD1 as a possible D gene (5 bases). The germline CDR1 and CDR2 sequences are WSHSY and SAAADI. The V and J ends lost 2 bases and 1 base respectively, with 5 bases between them. CDR3 length equals 13 residues. The CDR3 sequence: CASSETGNTEAFF. In DNA, the CDR3 is TGCGCCAGCAGTGAGACAGGGAACACTGAAGCTTTCTTT.

Concerning this clonotype itself: Since a much larger clone is just one base distant, this may be a read error. The chain links TRBV5-1 to TRBJ2-7; D may be TRBD2 (6 bases). CDR3 length: 17 amino acids. CDR1 is SGHRS and CDR2 is YFSETQ in the germline V gene. This CDR3 reads CASSLAPPGATFDERYF. The CDR3, as DNA: TGCGCCAGCAGCTTGGCCCCCCCGGGAGCCACCTTTGACGAGCGGTACTTC.

This sequence joins TRBV12-3 or TRBV12-4 and TRBJ2-7; 7 bases are a match to TRBD2. Losses at the gene ends were 6 bases for V and 2 bases for J; bases not matched to a gene: 10. The CDR3 length is 15 residues. DNA of the CDR3: TGTGCCAGCAGACAAACGTCGGGGACTACCTACGAGCAGTACTTC. It codes for CASRQTSGTTYEQYF.

The chain joins TRBV15 to TRBJ2-5; D remains unclear. V was clipped by 2 bases and J by 2 bases, with 9 bases between them. The germline V gene encodes CDR1 LNHNV and CDR2 YYDKDF (reference sequence). The CDR3 loop spans 14 amino acids. Written as DNA, the CDR3 is TGTGCCACCAGCAGACGGGTCAAACAAGAGACCCAGTACTTC. It yields the protein CATSRRVKQETQYF.

This clonotype came up many times. The gene calls are TRBV20-1 and TRBJ2-1; 12 bases align to TRBD2. The ends lost 6 bases at V and 3 bases at J; junction bases unmatched: 6. The CDR3 loop spans 15 amino acids. The germline V gene encodes CDR1 DFQATT and CDR2 SNEGSKA (reference sequence). The CDR3 DNA reads as TGCAGTGCCCTCACGGGACTAGCGGGCTACAATGAGCAGTTCTTC. Translation gives CSALTGLAGYNEQFF.

This clonotype was picked up many times. The chain couples TRBV20-1 to TRBJ2-7; TRBD2 matches 8 bases. CDR1 is DFQATT and CDR2 is SNEGSKA in the germline V gene (reference sequence). The junction had 13 bases not matched to a gene; V was cut back by 6 bases and J by 3 bases. The CDR3 is 15 residues long. The CDR3 spells CSAPLKREGRYEQYF. In nucleotides, the CDR3 is TGCAGTGCCCCTTTGAAACGGGAGGGCCGCTACGAGCAGTACTTC.

This clonotype was picked up many times. The V and J genes are TRBV7-2 and TRBJ2-1; D not resolved. Germline V gene sequence: CDR1 SGHTA, CDR2 FQGNSA. Trimming cost V 4 bases and J 1 base, with 11 bases left between them. The CDR3 has 15 amino acids. In nucleotides, the CDR3 is TGTGCCAGCAGCTCACAGCTGACATCCTACAATGAGCAGTTCTTC. Its translation: CASSSQLTSYNEQFF.

The CDR3, as DNA: TGTGCCTGGAGTGTATCCGGAGGGATAGATGAGCAGTTCTTC. Protein: CAWSVSGGIDEQFF. The chain has TRBV30 and TRBJ2-1; a weak D match, TRBD2 (6 bases). CDR3 size: 14 residues. V was pared by 0 bases and J by 8 bases, with 14 bases between. From germline, CDR1 is GTSNPN and CDR2 SVGIG (reference sequence).

The chain couples TRBV5-1 to TRBJ2-7; D possibly corresponds to TRBD2 (5 bases). CDR3 length: 15 amino acids. V was shortened by 0 bases and J by 2 bases, with 12 bases between the two germline ends. Germline assignment: CDR1 SGHRS and CDR2 YFSETQ. The CDR3 DNA reads TGCGCCAGCAGCTTGGATGGACTCCAACCCTACGAGCAGTACTTC. This gives the protein CASSLDGLQPYEQYF.

Only a few counts were recorded for this clonotype. The genes are TRBV30 and TRBJ2-3; D possibly uses TRBD1 or TRBD2 (6 bases each). The germline CDR1 and CDR2 sequences are GTSNPN and SVGIG (reference sequence). V gave up 0 bases and J gave up 4 bases, with 11 bases separating them. This CDR3 has 14 residues. This chain's CDR3 is CAWSVYGGADTQYF. The CDR3 DNA sequence: TGTGCCTGGAGTGTATACGGGGGCGCAGATACGCAGTATTTT.

This clonotype came up many times. The V gene is TRBV7-9, the J gene TRBJ2-5, with D possibly called TRBD1 or TRBD2 (5 bases each). The germline V gene has CDR1 SEHNR and CDR2 FQNEAQ (reference sequence). The length of the CDR3 is 12 residues. Trimming shortened V by 3 bases and J by 4 bases, and 6 bases separated the two germline ends. The CDR3 region is CASSFGAETQYF. CDR3 sequence (DNA): TGTGCCAGCAGCTTCGGGGCAGAGACCCAGTACTTC. Together with reference TRBV7-9 and TRBJ2-5, the CDR3 gives the full variable domain: DTGVSQNPRHKITKRGQNVTFRCDPISEHNRLYWYRQTLGQGPEFLTYFQNEAQLEKSRLLSDRFSAERPKGSFSTLEIQRTEQGDSAMYLCASSFGAETQYFGPGTRLLVL.

This clonotype came up a few times. The V call is TRBV20-1, the J call TRBJ1-2, with D possibly TRBD1 on 6 matching bases. CDR1 is DFQATT, CDR2 SNEGSKA, per germline (reference sequence). The CDR3 runs 16 residues. Trimming cost V 5 bases and J 4 bases, with 23 bases left between them. The CDR3, as DNA: TGCAGTGCTCCGGCCGGGGGCGCTGGGGACATCTATGGCTACACCTTC. It specifies CSAPAGGAGDIYGYTF.

CDR3 nucleotide sequence: TGTGCCTGGACCCCTGACAGGGTCTATGGCTACACCTTC. Translating gives CAWTPDRVYGYTF. The chain is built from TRBV30 and TRBJ1-2, with 7 nucleotides matching TRBD1. The germline CDR1 and CDR2 sequences are GTSNPN and SVGIG (reference sequence). The V gene end was trimmed by 4 bases and the J gene end by 4 bases; junction bases not matched to a gene: 6. The CDR3 covers 13 residues.

This clonotype was detected many times. The chain employs TRBV27 and TRBJ1-5; possibly TRBD1 for D (5 bases). CDR3 length equals 13 residues. CDR1 is MNHEY, CDR2 SMNVEV, per germline (reference sequence). Deletions cut 5 bases from V and 5 bases from J, with 10 bases between. This CDR3 reads CASSGGEYQPQHF. The CDR3 nucleotides are TGTGCCAGCAGTGGGGGGGAATATCAGCCCCAGCATTTT.

Ten or more counts support this clonotype. The chain joins TRBV5-1 to TRBJ1-1, with D hard to call. Germline CDR1 and CDR2: SGHRS and YFSETQ. The CDR3 contains 14 residues. The V gene lost 0 bases and the J gene lost 2 bases, with 8 bases spanning the gap. CDR3: CASSLGVGNTEAFF. In DNA, the CDR3 is TGCGCCAGCAGCTTGGGGGTCGGTAACACTGAAGCTTTCTTT.

This clonotype appeared many times. The chain has TRBV18 and TRBJ2-1; the match to TRBD2 covers 13 bases. The germline CDR1 and CDR2 sequences are KGHSH and LQKENI. V lost 4 bases, J lost 9 bases, and 12 bases stayed unmatched. The CDR3 contains 17 residues. CDR3 nucleotide sequence: TGTGCCAGCTCACATGAGTTCGGACTAGCGGGAGTAATTGAGCAGTTCTTC. Translation gives CASSHEFGLAGVIEQFF.

This clonotype was found many times. This chain uses TRBV5-1 with TRBJ1-1; D uncertain. V was trimmed by 4 bases and J by 3 bases, leaving 19 bases between them. This CDR3 has 16 amino acids. Per the germline V gene, CDR1 is SGHRS and CDR2 is YFSETQ. The CDR3: CASSPYIPHMDTEAFF. As DNA, the CDR3 is TGCGCCAGCAGCCCCTACATCCCCCATATGGACACTGAAGCTTTCTTT.

This clonotype was seen a handful of times. V is TRBV9 and J is TRBJ2-7; 13 bases align to TRBD2. The V segment lost 3 bases and the J segment 5 bases; nucleotides outside the gene matches: 5. This CDR3 region has 15 residues. Looked up from germline, CDR1 is SGDLS and CDR2 is YYNGEE. CDR3: CASSATSGRGNEQYF. In nucleotides, the CDR3 is TGTGCCAGCAGCGCCACTAGCGGGAGGGGGAACGAGCAGTACTTC.

At least ten counts were recorded for this clonotype. The rearrangement uses TRBV5-1 and TRBJ2-3, with D hard to call. V gave up 0 bases and J gave up 3 bases, with 5 bases separating them. Germline CDR1 reads SGHRS; CDR2 reads YFSETQ. This CDR3 is 13 amino acids long. As DNA, the CDR3 is TGCGCCAGCAGCTTGGTAACTACAGATACGCAGTATTTT. Protein sequence: CASSLVTTDTQYF.

This clonotype was observed at least ten times. The chain links TRBV4-2 to TRBJ2-1; 8 nucleotides align to TRBD2. This CDR3 spans 17 amino acids. The germline gives CDR1 LGHNA, CDR2 YNFKEQ. J gave up 0 bases and V 4 bases, and 8 bases lay outside the gene matches. CDR3 coding DNA: TGTGCCAGCAGCCCCTATCGGAGCGGGAGCTCCTACAATGAGCAGTTCTTC. The encoded protein is CASSPYRSGSSYNEQFF.

The table lists this clonotype with many counts. V is TRBV2 and J is TRBJ1-5; the D is unclear. This CDR3 is 16 amino acids long. Trimming stripped 0 bases from V and 6 bases from J, with 15 bases between. Germline CDR1 SNHLY, CDR2 FYNNEI. The CDR3 nucleotides read TGTGCCAGCAGTGAAGCGCTTAATAGACGTGTTCAGCCCCAGCATTTT. This encodes CASSEALNRRVQPQHF.